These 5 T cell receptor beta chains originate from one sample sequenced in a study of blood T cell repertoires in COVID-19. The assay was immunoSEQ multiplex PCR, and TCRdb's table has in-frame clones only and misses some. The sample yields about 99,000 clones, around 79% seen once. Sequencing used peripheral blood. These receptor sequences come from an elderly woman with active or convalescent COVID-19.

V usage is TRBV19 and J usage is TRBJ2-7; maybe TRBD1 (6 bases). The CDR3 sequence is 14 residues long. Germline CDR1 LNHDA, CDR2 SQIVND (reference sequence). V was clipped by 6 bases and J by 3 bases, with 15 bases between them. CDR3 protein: CASRASGASYEQYF. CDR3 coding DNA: TGTGCCAGTAGGGCCTCAGGGGCTAGCTACGAGCAGTACTTC.

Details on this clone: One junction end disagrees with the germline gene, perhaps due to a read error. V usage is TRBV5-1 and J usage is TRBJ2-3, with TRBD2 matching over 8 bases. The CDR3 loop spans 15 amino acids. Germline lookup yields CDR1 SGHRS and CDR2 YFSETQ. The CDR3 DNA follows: TGTGCCAGCAGAGTGTCCCCTAGCGGGACAGATACGCAGTATTTT. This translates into CASRVSPSGTDTQYF.

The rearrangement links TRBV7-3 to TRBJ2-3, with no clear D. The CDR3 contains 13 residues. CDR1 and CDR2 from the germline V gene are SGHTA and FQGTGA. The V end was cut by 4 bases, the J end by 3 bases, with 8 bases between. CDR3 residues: CASSSSRTDTQYF. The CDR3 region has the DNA TGTGCCAGCAGCTCGTCTCGGACAGATACGCAGTATTTT.

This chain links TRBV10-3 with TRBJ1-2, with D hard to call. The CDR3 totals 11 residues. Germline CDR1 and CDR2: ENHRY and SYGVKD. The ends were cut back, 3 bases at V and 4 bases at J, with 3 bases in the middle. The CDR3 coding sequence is TGTGCCATCAGTGATATCTATGGCTACACCTTC. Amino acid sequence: CAISDIYGYTF.

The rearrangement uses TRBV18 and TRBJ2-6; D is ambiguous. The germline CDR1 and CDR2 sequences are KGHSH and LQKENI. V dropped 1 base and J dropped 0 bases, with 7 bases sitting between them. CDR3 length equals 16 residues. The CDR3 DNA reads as TGTGCCAGCTCACCACAAGGAGCCTCTGGGGCCAACGTCCTGACTTTC. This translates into CASSPQGASGANVLTF. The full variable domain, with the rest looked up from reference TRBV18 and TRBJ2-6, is NAGVMQNPRHLVRRRGQEARLRCSPMKGHSHVYWYRQLPEEGLKFMVYLQKENIIDESGMPKERFSAEFPKEGPSILRIQQVVRGDSAAYFCASSPQGASGANVLTFGAGSRLTVL.